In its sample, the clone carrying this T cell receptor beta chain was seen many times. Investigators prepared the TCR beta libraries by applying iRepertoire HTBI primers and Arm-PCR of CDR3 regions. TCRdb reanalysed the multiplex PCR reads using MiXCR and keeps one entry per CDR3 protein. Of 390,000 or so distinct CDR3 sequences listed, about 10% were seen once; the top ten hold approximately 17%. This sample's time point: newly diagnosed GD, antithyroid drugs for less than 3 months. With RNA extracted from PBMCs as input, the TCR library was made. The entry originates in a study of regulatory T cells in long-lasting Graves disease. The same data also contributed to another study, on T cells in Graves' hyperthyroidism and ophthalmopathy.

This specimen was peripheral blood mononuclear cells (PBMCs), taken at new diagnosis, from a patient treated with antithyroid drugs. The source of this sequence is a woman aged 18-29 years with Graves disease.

For the CDR3, the DNA is TGTGCCAGCAGCGATCCCGACGGGGCAGGGTTTGCAGATACGCAGTATTTT. Translating it yields CASSDPDGAGFADTQYF. The genes are TRBV5-5 and TRBJ2-3, with D perhaps assigned TRBD1 or TRBD2 (5 bases each). This CDR3 contains 17 residues. CDR1 SGHKS and CDR2 YYEKEE come from the germline V gene (reference sequence). V shed 4 bases and J shed 4 bases, with 22 bases lying between them. Looking up the rest from reference TRBV5-5 and TRBJ2-3 gives the full variable domain: DAGVTQSPTHLIKTRGQQVTLRCSPISGHKSVSWYQQVLGQGPQFIFQYYEKEERGRGNFPDRFSARQFPNYSSELNVNALLLGDSALYLCASSDPDGAGFADTQYFGPGTRLTVL.